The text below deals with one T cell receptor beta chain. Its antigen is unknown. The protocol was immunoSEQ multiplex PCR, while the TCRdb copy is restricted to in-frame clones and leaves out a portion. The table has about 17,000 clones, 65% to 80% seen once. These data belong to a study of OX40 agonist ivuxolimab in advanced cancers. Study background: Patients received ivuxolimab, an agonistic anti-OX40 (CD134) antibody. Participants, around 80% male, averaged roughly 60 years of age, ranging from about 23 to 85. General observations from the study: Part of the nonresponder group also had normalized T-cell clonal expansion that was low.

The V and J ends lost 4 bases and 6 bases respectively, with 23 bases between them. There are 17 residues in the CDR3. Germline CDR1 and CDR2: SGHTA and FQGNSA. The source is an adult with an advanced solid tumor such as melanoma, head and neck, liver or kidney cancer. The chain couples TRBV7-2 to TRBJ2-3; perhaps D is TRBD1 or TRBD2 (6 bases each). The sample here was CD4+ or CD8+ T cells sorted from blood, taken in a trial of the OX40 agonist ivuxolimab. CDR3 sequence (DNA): TGTGCCAGCAGCTCGCCCCCACAGGGACTGATAGTTGATACGCAGTATTTT. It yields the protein CASSSPPQGLIVDTQYF.